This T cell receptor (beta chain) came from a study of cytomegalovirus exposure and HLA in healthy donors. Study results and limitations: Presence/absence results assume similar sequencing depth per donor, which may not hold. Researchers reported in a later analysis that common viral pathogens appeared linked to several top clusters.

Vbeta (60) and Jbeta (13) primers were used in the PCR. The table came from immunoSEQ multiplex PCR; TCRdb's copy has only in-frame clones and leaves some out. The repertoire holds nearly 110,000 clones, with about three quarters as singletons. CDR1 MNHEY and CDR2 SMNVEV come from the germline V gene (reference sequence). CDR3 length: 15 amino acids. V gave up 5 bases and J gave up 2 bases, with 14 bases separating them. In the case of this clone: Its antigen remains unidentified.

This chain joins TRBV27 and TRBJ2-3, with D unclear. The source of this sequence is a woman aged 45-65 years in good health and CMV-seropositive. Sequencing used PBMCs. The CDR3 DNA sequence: TGTGCCAGCAGTATAACATCCTTCTCCACAGATACGCAGTATTTT. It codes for CASSITSFSTDTQYF.